A selection of T cell receptor beta chains follows, all from one sample in a study of preoperative IRX-2 immunotherapy in early breast cancer. TCRdb keeps only in-frame clones here, not all; method: immunoSEQ multiplex PCR. There are under 11,000 clones in the sample; 80% occur only once, and 5.5% to 6% lies in the top ten. The material was lymph node tissue, obtained before IRX-2 immunotherapy. The receptors were gathered from a human donor with breast cancer. Each CDR3 is given with its conserved first and last residue. Each record gives: J gene, clone size, D gene, V gene, CDR3 DNA, CDR3 protein. D genes are given only for firm matches. Not all rows give a size; the values are once, few, many and, for expanded clones, a class.

>TRBJ2-2|few|NA|TRBV6-8
TGTGCCAGCAGTTACTCCCCCAGCGGGGAGCTGTTTTTT
CASSYSPSGELFF
>TRBJ2-7|NA|TRBD1|TRBV19
TGTGCCAGTAGTACCCGACAGGGCTCCGTCTACGAGCAGTACTTC
CASSTRQGSVYEQYF
>TRBJ2-3|few|NA|TRBV11-3
TGTGCCAGCAGCCAGAGGGACGGAACAGATACGCAGTATTTT
CASSQRDGTDTQYF
>TRBJ1-4|NA|TRBD1|TRBV28
TGTGCCAGCCTCGGACAGGCCTCGGAAAAACTGTTTTTT
CASLGQASEKLFF
>TRBJ1-3|NA|TRBD1|TRBV28
TGTGACAGCAGTCCGCTAGGACAGGGACCCTATCTCTCTGGAAACACCATATATTTT
CDSSPLGQGPYLSGNTIYF
>TRBJ2-7|once|NA|TRBV28
TGTGCCAGCAGTTCCACTGGGCCAGGGGCCTCCTACGAGCAGTACTTC
CASSSTGPGASYEQYF
>TRBJ2-7|NA|TRBD1|TRBV18
TGTGCCAGCTCACCGACAGGGGGCTCCTACGAGCAGTACTTC
CASSPTGGSYEQYF
>TRBJ1-4|NA|TRBD1|TRBV29-1
TGCAGCGTGGGGAACAGGGGGAATGAAAAACTGTTTTTT
CSVGNRGNEKLFF
>TRBJ2-6|NA|NA|TRBV30
TGTGCCTGGAGTGTCGTCGGTACAAAGGTATTAGGGGCTGGGGCCAACGTCCTGACTTTC
CAWSVVGTKVLGAGANVLTF
>TRBJ2-6|NA|NA|TRBV19
TGTGCCAGTAGTATAGGGGAGGCTGGGGCCAACGTCCTGACTTTC
CASSIGEAGANVLTF
>TRBJ2-3|once|NA|TRBV7-7
TGTGCCAGCAGCTGGAAATTATACACAGATACGCAGTATTTT
CASSWKLYTDTQYF
>TRBJ1-1|NA|NA|TRBV23-1
TGCGCCAGCAGCTCGGGGTCCACAGGGAACACTGAAGCTTTCTTT
CASSSGSTGNTEAFF
>TRBJ2-1|NA|TRBD2|TRBV27
TGTGCCAGCAGTTCCAACCCTAGCGGGAAGGTTGAGCAGTTCTTC
CASSSNPSGKVEQFF
>TRBJ1-2|NA|NA|TRBV19
TGTGCCAGTAGTGGAAGTGCCTATGGCTACACCTTC
CASSGSAYGYTF
>TRBJ2-7|NA|NA|TRBV28
TGTGCCAGCAGTTTAAATATAGGGGCCGAGCAGTACTTC
CASSLNIGAEQYF
>TRBJ2-2|NA|NA|TRBV6-8
TGTGCCAGCAGCCAGGTCGGGTTAACCGGGGAGCTGTTTTTT
CASSQVGLTGELFF
>TRBJ2-2|NA|TRBD2|TRBV19
TGTGCCAGCATAAGCGGGAGGGCCAGCGGGGAGCTGTTTTTT
CASISGRASGELFF
>TRBJ2-1|NA|NA|TRBV6-8
TGTGCCAGCAGCCGGCCAGACTTGGGCTACAATGAGCAGTTCTTC
CASSRPDLGYNEQFF
>TRBJ2-1|NA|TRBD1|TRBV5-1
TGCGCCAGCAGCCCCGGGACAGGGATTACTTTTGAGCAGTTCTTC
CASSPGTGITFEQFF
>TRBJ1-5|NA|TRBD1|TRBV6-1
TGTGCCAGCAGTGAAGGGACAGGGTGGAGCAATCAGCCCCAGCATTTT
CASSEGTGWSNQPQHF
>TRBJ1-1|NA|NA|TRBV28
TGTGCCACCCTTGGTGCGCACACTGAAGCTTTCTTT
CATLGAHTEAFF
>TRBJ1-1|NA|NA|TRBV7-4
TGTGCCAGCAGCCTCCAGGAGAACACTGAAGCTTTCTTT
CASSLQENTEAFF
>TRBJ1-1|NA|NA|TRBV18
TGTGCCAGCTCACCAATCACGGGACAAGCTTTCTTT
CASSPITGQAFF
>TRBJ1-5|NA|NA|TRBV28
TGTGCCAGCAGTCCGGGGCAGGGCCGCCAGCCCCAGCATTTT
CASSPGQGRQPQHF
>TRBJ2-7|NA|NA|TRBV6-8
TGTGCCAGCACCCCGAGGGGATTAAATGGCTACGAGCAGTACTTC
CASTPRGLNGYEQYF
>TRBJ1-2|NA|TRBD1|TRBV11-3
TGTGCCAGCAATCTGAATCAGGGGGCGAACTATGGCTACACCTTC
CASNLNQGANYGYTF
>TRBJ2-3|NA|NA|TRBV10-2
TGCGCCAGCAGTGAAGGTCAGGGGACGACGCAGTATTTT
CASSEGQGTTQYF
>TRBJ1-2|NA|NA|TRBV11-3
TGTGCCAGCAGCCAAAACCCCCCGGTCGGCGGCTACACCTTC
CASSQNPPVGGYTF
>TRBJ1-1|NA|TRBD1|TRBV6-8
TGTGCCAGCAGTACCAGACAGGGTGGGGTCACTGAAGCTTTCTTT
CASSTRQGGVTEAFF
>TRBJ2-1|NA|TRBD2|TRBV19
TGTGCCAGTAGTGGGAGCGGGAGGGAGCAGTTCTTC
CASSGSGREQFF
>TRBJ2-7|NA|NA|TRBV6-8
TGTGCCAGCAGCCGCAACCTCTACCGCGGCGAGCAGTACTTC
CASSRNLYRGEQYF
>TRBJ1-1|NA|NA|TRBV11-3
TGTGCCAGCAGCTTGGACCGGGGTGTGAACACTGAAGCTTTCTTT
CASSLDRGVNTEAFF
>TRBJ2-7|NA|NA|TRBV19
TGTGCCAGTAGGCCGACCTCTAATTCCTACGAGCAGTACTTC
CASRPTSNSYEQYF
>TRBJ1-2|NA|TRBD1|TRBV19
TGTGCCAGTAGTGCCCGGACAGGGGACCTTAACTATGGCTACACCTTC
CASSARTGDLNYGYTF
>TRBJ2-3|once|TRBD2|TRBV5-1
TGCGCCAGCAGCTTGGTGGCTAGCGGGAGACGGGATACGCAGTATTTT
CASSLVASGRRDTQYF
>TRBJ2-3|NA|TRBD1|TRBV6-4
TGTGCCAGCAGCTCACAGGGGGCGAGTTACACAGATACGCAGTATTTT
CASSSQGASYTDTQYF